The rows below give T cell receptor beta chains drawn from one sample of a study of Ad26.COV2.S vaccination and SARS-CoV-2 variants. Assay used: immunoSEQ multiplex PCR; TCRdb lists only in-frame clones, some missing. The sample lists more than 120,000 clones, roughly 89% occurring once. Sample: peripheral blood, taken after recovery from COVID-19. These receptors all come from a human donor who had recovered from COVID-19. The CDR3 runs from the conserved cysteine through the conserved F or W. The D gene is left open where the match is weak. Clone size, where shown, is once, few, many, or a class for clones that have expanded.

V gene	clone size	J gene	D gene	CDR3 DNA	CDR3 protein
TRBV7-8	few	TRBJ2-7	.	TGTGCCAGCAGCTTGACTGAGGGTTACGAGCAGTACTTC	CASSLTEGYEQYF
TRBV13	.	TRBJ2-3	TRBD1	TGTGCCAGCAGCTCCAGGACAGGGAATTTGGATACGCAGTATTTT	CASSSRTGNLDTQYF
TRBV3-1/TRBV3-2	.	TRBJ2-1	.	TGTGCCAGCAGCCAAGATTCCGGGTCCGACTACAATGAGCAGTTCTTC	CASSQDSGSDYNEQFF
TRBV6-2/TRBV6-3	.	TRBJ1-1	.	TGTGCCAGCAGTTATTACCCGATTAGTTCCCTTGAAGCTTTCTTT	CASSYYPISSLEAFF
TRBV25-1	.	TRBJ1-2	.	TGTGCCAGCAGTGACGGGCCGAGGAACTATGGCTACACCTTC	CASSDGPRNYGYTF
TRBV5-5	.	TRBJ1-3	.	TGTGCCAGCAGCGTAGGGTCCACGACTTCTGGAAACACCATATATTTT	CASSVGSTTSGNTIYF
TRBV4-1	.	TRBJ1-1	TRBD1	TGCGCCAGCAGCCAAGATATGTATACGGGGACAGCCTCTTGGGGAGCTTTCTTT	CASSQDMYTGTASWGAFF
TRBV5-4	.	TRBJ2-2	.	TGTGCCAGCAGCTTGGTTATACGACAGTCTGGGGCCGGGGAGCTGTTTTTT	CASSLVIRQSGAGELFF
TRBV29-1	.	TRBJ2-3	.	TGCAGCCTCGGACGGTCAGGGTTCGCAGATACGCAGTATTTT	CSLGRSGFADTQYF
TRBV11-2	.	TRBJ2-7	.	TGTGCCAGCAACCTTTTGGAGGCCGAGCAGTACTTC	CASNLLEAEQYF
TRBV19	.	TRBJ2-6	.	TGTGCCAGTAGTATCTCTTGGGGGCGCGTGGCCAACGTCCTGACTTTC	CASSISWGRVANVLTF
TRBV28	.	TRBJ1-2	.	TGTGCCAGCAATCAAGTAGGGGGGCTAGGATATGGCTACACCTTC	CASNQVGGLGYGYTF
TRBV7-2	.	TRBJ1-2	TRBD1	TGTGCCAGCAGCTCGACAGGGGATCATGGCTACACCTTC	CASSSTGDHGYTF
TRBV7-9	.	TRBJ1-3	.	TGTGCCACCCAAGCTGGAGGGGGCTCTGGAAACACCATATATTTT	CATQAGGGSGNTIYF
TRBV19	.	TRBJ1-4	.	TGTGCCAGTAGTATTTCGGCCGGCCGATCTAATGAAAAACTGTTTTTT	CASSISAGRSNEKLFF
TRBV29-1	.	TRBJ1-1	.	TGCAGCGTTGGGGGCTCCACTGAAGCTTTCTTT	CSVGGSTEAFF
TRBV7-2	.	TRBJ2-7	.	TGTGCCAGCAGCTTAGCTCCTCTGGACGAGCAGTACTTC	CASSLAPLDEQYF
TRBV5-1	.	TRBJ2-1	TRBD1	TGCGCCAGCACACAGACAGGGTCCAGCTCCTACAATGAGCAGTTCTTC	CASTQTGSSSYNEQFF
TRBV6-2/TRBV6-3	.	TRBJ1-2	.	TGTGCCAGCAGTTACTCGTGGGGCTACTATGGCTACACCTTC	CASSYSWGYYGYTF
TRBV3-1/TRBV3-2	few	TRBJ2-7	.	TGTGCCAGCAGCCCAACAAGGGAACATTACGAGCAGTACTTC	CASSPTREHYEQYF
TRBV5-4	.	TRBJ2-5	.	TGTGCCAGCAGCTTGGAAAGGGGAAGGGAGACCCAGTACTTC	CASSLERGRETQYF
TRBV28	.	TRBJ2-7	TRBD1	TGTGCCAGCAGTCGACAGGGAATAAGCGAGCAGTACTTC	CASSRQGISEQYF
TRBV4-1	.	TRBJ2-2	TRBD1	TGCGCCAGCATGCATCTTCCCACAGGGGGCCGTACCGGGGAGCTGTTTTTT	CASMHLPTGGRTGELFF
TRBV27	.	TRBJ1-2	TRBD1	TGTGCCAGCAGGGGGGTCGGACAGGACGGAGCATATGGCTACACCTTC	CASRGVGQDGAYGYTF
TRBV28	.	TRBJ1-2	.	TGTGCCAGCCACCGAAGCAGGGGCTCGCACTATGGCTACACCTTC	CASHRSRGSHYGYTF
TRBV13	.	TRBJ2-1	.	TGTGCCAGCAGCTTAGAGGGGGGGGCCAATGAGCAGTTCTTC	CASSLEGGANEQFF
TRBV5-1	.	TRBJ2-2	TRBD2	TGCGCCAGCAGTCCTCTAGCGGGGGGTAACACCGGGGAGCTGTTTTTT	CASSPLAGGNTGELFF
TRBV27	.	TRBJ2-5	.	TGTGCCAGCACCTTGGGGGAGACCCAGTACTTC	CASTLGETQYF
TRBV19	.	TRBJ1-6	.	TGTGCCAGTAGTATGACCGGTTACACCTATAATTCACCCCTCCACTTT	CASSMTGYTYNSPLHF
TRBV6-6	.	TRBJ2-7	.	TGTGCCAGCAGTTCCAACAGGTTTGTCTACGAGCAGTACTTC	CASSSNRFVYEQYF
TRBV28	.	TRBJ1-5	TRBD1	TGTGCCAGCACCCACGAAGGGGAGGGGGCCAATCAGCCCCAGCATTTT	CASTHEGEGANQPQHF
TRBV6-2/TRBV6-3	.	TRBJ2-2	.	TGTGCCAGCAGTTTTGGGTTCGGGGAGCTGTTTTTT	CASSFGFGELFF
TRBV5-1	.	TRBJ2-2	TRBD1	TGCGCCAGCAGCCAGGGACAGGGGGCGGTCACCGGGGAGCTGTTTTTT	CASSQGQGAVTGELFF